This T cell receptor (beta chain) was recorded in a study of blood T cell dynamics during melanoma immunotherapy. A fixed DNA input of 350 ng was used per bulk PBMC sample. The protocol was immunoSEQ multiplex PCR, while the TCRdb copy is restricted to in-frame clones and leaves out a portion. Of about 24,000 clones in the sample, 87% are singletons; the top ten hold roughly 4.8%. The time point is: pre-treatment baseline. This CDR3 spans 17 amino acids. Germline CDR1 reads SGHRS; CDR2 reads YFSETQ. J lost 8 bases, V lost 4 bases, and 15 bases had no gene match. This rearrangement joins TRBV5-1 to TRBJ2-1; 10 bases match TRBD2. This specimen was blood, taken from a patient treated with checkpoint blockade. This TCR was recovered from a human donor with melanoma. The CDR3: CASSPSKVAGGGDEQFF. Here the CDR3 DNA reads TGCGCCAGCAGCCCGTCTAAGGTAGCGGGAGGCGGGGATGAGCAGTTCTTC.